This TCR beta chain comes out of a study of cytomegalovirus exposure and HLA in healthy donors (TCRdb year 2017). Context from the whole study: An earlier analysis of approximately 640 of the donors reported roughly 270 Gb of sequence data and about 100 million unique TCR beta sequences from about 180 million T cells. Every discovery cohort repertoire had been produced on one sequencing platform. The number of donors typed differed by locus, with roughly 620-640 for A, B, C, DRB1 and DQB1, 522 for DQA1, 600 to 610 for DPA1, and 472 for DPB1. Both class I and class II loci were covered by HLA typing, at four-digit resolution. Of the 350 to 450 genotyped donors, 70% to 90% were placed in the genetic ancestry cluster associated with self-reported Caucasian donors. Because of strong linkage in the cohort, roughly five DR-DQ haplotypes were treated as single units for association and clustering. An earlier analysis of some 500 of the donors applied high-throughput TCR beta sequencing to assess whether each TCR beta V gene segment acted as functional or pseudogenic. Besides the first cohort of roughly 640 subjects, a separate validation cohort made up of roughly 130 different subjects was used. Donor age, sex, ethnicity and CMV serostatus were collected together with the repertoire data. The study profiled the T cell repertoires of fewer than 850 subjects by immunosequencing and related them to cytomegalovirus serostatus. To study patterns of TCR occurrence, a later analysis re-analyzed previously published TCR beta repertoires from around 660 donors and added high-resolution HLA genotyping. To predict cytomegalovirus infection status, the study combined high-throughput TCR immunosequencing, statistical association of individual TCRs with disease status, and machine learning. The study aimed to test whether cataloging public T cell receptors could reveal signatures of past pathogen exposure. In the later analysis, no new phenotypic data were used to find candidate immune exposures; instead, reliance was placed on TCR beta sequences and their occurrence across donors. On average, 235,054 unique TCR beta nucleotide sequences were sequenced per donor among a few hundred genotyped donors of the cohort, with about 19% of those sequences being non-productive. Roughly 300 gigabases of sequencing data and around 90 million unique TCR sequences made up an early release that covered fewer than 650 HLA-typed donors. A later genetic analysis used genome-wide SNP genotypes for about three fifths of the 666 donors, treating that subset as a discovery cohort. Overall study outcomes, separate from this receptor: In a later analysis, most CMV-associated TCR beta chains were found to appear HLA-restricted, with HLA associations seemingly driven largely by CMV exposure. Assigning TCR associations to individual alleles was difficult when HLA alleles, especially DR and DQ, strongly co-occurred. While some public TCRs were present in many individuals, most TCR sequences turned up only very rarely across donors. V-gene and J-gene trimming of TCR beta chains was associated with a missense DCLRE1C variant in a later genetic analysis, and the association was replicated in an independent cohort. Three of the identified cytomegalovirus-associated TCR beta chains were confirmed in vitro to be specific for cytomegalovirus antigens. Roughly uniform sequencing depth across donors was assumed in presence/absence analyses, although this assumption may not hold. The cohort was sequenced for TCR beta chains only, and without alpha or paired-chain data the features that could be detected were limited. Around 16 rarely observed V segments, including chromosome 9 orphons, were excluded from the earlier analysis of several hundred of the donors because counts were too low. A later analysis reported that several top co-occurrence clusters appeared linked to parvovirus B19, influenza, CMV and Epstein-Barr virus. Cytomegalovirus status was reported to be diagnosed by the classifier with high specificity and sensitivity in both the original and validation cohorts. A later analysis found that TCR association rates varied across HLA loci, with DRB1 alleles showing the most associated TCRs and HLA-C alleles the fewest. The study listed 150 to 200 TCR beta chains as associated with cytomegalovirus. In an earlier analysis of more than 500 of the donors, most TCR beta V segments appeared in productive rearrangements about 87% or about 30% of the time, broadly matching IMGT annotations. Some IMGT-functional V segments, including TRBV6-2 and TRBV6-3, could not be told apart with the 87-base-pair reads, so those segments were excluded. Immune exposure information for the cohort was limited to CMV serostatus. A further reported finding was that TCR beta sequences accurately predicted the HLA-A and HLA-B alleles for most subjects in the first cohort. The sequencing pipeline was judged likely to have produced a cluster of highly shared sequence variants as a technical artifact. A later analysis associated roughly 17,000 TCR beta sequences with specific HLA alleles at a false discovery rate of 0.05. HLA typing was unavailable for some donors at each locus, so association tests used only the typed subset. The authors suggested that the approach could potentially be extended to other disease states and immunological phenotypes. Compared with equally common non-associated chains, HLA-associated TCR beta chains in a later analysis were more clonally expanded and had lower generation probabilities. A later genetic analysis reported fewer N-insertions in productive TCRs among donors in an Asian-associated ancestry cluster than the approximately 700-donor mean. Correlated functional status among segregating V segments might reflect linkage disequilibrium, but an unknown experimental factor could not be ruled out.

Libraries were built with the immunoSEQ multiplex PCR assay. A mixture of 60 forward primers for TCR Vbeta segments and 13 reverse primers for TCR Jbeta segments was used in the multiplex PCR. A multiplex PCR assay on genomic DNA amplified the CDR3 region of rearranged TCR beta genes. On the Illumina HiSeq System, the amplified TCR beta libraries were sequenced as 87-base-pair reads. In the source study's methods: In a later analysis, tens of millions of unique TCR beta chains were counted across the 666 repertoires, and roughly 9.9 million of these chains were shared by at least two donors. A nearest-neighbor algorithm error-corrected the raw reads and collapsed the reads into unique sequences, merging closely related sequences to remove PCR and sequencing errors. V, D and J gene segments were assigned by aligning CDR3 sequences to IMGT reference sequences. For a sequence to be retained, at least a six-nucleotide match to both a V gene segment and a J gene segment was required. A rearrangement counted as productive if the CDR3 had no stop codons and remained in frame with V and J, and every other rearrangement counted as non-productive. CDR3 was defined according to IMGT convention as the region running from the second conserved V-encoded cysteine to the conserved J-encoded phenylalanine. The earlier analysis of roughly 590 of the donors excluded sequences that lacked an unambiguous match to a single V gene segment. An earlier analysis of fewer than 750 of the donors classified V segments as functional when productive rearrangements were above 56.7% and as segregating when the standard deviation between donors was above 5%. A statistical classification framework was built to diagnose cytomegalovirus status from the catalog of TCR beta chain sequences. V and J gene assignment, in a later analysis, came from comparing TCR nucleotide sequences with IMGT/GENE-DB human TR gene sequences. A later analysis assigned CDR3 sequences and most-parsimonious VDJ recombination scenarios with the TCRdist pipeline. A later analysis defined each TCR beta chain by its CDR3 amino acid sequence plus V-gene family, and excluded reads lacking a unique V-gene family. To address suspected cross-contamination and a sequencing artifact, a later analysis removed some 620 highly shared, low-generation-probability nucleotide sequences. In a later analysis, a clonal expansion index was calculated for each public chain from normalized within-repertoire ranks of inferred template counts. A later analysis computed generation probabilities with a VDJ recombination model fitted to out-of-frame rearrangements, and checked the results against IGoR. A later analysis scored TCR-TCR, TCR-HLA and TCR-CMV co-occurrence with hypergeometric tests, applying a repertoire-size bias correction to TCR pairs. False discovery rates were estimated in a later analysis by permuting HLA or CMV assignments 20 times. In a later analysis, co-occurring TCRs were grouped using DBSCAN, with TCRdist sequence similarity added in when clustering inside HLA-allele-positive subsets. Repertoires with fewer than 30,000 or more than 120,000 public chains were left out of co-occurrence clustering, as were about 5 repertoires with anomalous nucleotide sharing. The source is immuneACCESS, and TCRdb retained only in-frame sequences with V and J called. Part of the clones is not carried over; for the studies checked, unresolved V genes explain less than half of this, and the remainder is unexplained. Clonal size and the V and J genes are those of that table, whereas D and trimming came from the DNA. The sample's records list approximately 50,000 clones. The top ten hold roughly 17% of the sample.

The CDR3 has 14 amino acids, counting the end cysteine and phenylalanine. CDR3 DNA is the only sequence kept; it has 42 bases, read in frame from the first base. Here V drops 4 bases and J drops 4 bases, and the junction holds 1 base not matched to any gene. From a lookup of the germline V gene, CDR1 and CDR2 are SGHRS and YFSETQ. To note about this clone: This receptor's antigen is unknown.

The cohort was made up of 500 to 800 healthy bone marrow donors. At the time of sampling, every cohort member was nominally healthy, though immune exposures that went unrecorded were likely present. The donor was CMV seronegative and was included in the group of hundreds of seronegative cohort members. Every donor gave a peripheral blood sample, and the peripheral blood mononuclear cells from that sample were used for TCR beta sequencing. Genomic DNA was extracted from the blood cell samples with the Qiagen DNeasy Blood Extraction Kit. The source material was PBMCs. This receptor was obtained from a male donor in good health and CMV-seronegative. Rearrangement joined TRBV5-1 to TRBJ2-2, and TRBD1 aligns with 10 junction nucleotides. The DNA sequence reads TGCGCCAGCAGCCGGACAGGGGGCACCGGGGAGCTGTTTTTT. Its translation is CASSRTGGTGELFF.